This T cell receptor (beta chain) appears in the sequencing data of a study of blood T cell repertoires in COVID-19. Study at large: The United States, Italy and Spain supplied acute and convalescent COVID-19 samples. PBMCs, B-cell-depleted T cells, or T cells were the source of the cDNA or gDNA that made up the material.

Looked up from germline, CDR1 is SGHRS and CDR2 is YFSETQ. This CDR3 contains 15 residues. V gave up 0 bases and J gave up 9 bases; unmatched junction bases: 7. Per the original methods: Scientists estimated how many nucleated cells there were by amplifying reference gene primers. TCRdb's copy holds only in-frame clones and misses some; the assay was immunoSEQ multiplex PCR. D and trimming were read from the DNA, whereas the V and J calls and clone size are those reported in that table. This table holds 120,000 to 150,000 clones, around nine tenths found once. This sequence joins TRBV5-1 and TRBJ2-1; 9 bases are shared with TRBD2. The source of this sequence is a human donor in a cohort sampled during active COVID-19. Material: peripheral blood. CDR3 residues: CASSLAGGRVTEQFF. CDR3 sequence (DNA): TGCGCCAGCAGCTTGGCGGGCGGGAGGGTCACTGAGCAGTTCTTC.